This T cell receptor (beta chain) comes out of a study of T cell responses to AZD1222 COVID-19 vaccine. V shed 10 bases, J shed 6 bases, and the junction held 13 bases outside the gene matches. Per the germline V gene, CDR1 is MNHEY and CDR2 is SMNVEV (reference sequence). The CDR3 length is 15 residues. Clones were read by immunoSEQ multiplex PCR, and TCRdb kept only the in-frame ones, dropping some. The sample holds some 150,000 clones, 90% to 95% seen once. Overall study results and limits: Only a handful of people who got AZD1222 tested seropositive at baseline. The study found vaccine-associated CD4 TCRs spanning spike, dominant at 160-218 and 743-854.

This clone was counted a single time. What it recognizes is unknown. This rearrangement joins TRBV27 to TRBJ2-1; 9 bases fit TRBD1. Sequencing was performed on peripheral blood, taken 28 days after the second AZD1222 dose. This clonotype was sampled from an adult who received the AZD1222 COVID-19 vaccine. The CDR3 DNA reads TGTGCCACCAAGGGGATTGGACAGGGGTCCAATGAGCAGTTCTTC. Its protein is CATKGIGQGSNEQFF.